What follows is one T cell receptor beta chain and its context. Sequenced by immunoSEQ multiplex PCR; TCRdb stores in-frame clones only, minus some. Found here are 100,000 to 140,000 clones, 60% to 85% of them singletons; the top ten hold roughly 4.3%. This sample was taken from a study of blood T cell repertoires in COVID-19. Study-level information: In each case, the material was cDNA or gDNA derived from T cells, B-cell-depleted T cells, or PBMCs.

The TCR comes from a man between 65 and 79 years old with acute or convalescent COVID-19. The sample was peripheral blood.

CDR3 in amino acids: CASSGREGTEAFF. In DNA, the CDR3 is TGCGCCAGCAGCGGACGGGAAGGCACTGAAGCTTTCTTT. The rearrangement links TRBV5-1 to TRBJ1-1, with D unresolved. The germline V and J ends were trimmed by 4 bases and 4 bases, with 11 bases remaining between them. The CDR3 consists of 13 residues. Germline V CDR1 and CDR2: SGHRS, YFSETQ.